The T cell receptor (beta chain) described here comes from a study of T cells in Graves' hyperthyroidism and ophthalmopathy. General study results and limits: Among thyroid clonotypes expanded above 0.001, most also appeared in blood.

Each 10 ml fresh peripheral blood draw supplied the PBMCs. CDR3 length equals 15 residues. The germline V gene has CDR1 MDHEN and CDR2 SYDVKM. Concerning this clonotype itself: Antigen specificity is unknown. With a much larger clone just one base away, this may be a read error.

Amplified regions were TCR beta CDR3 sequences from RNA transcripts. With the HTBI primer set, the TCR CDR3 went through a first round of RT-PCR. Each CDR3 protein gets one entry after TCRdb re-called the multiplex PCR reads with MiXCR. The sample records approximately 630,000 distinct CDR3 sequences, around 15% being singletons. The rearrangement links TRBV28 to TRBJ1-5; 8 bases line up with TRBD1. This clonotype originated in a woman aged 25 to 39 with Graves' hyperthyroidism. The sample taken for sequencing was blood. The CDR3 coding sequence is TGTGCCAGCACTGACAGGGGATATAGCAATCAGCCCCAGAATTTT. Encoded protein: CASTDRGYSNQPQNF.